These T cell receptor beta chains were read from a single sample in a study of cytomegalovirus exposure and HLA in healthy donors. Sequencing used immunoSEQ multiplex PCR; TCRdb keeps in-frame clones, though not all of them. The repertoire holds approximately 140,000 clones, with approximately 70% as singletons. Sequencing input: PBMCs. Every receptor here comes from a human donor in good health. Both conserved end residues are part of each CDR3. Fields, in order: J gene, V gene, D gene, CDR3 protein, CDR3 DNA. D genes are given only for firm matches.

j_gene: TRBJ2-3
v_gene: TRBV5-1
d_gene: TRBD2
CDR3aa: CASSLGLAGAGTDTQYF
CDR3nt: TGCGCCAGCAGCTTGGGGCTAGCGGGAGCCGGGACAGATACGCAGTATTTT

j_gene: TRBJ2-7
v_gene: TRBV5-4
d_gene: .
CDR3aa: CASSMDYYEQYF
CDR3nt: TGTGCCAGCAGCATGGACTACTACGAGCAGTACTTC

j_gene: TRBJ2-3
v_gene: TRBV6-5
d_gene: TRBD2
CDR3aa: CASSYSSGGNTDTQYF
CDR3nt: TGTGCCAGCAGTTACTCCTCGGGGGGGAACACAGATACGCAGTATTTT

j_gene: TRBJ1-2
v_gene: TRBV19
d_gene: TRBD1
CDR3aa: CASSPDRDNGYTF
CDR3nt: TGTGCCAGTAGCCCCGACAGGGACAATGGCTACACCTTC

j_gene: TRBJ1-2
v_gene: TRBV14
d_gene: TRBD1
CDR3aa: CASSQDARGLGGYTF
CDR3nt: TGTGCCAGCAGCCAAGATGCCAGGGGGCTCGGCGGCTACACCTTC

j_gene: TRBJ2-1
v_gene: TRBV12-5
d_gene: TRBD2
CDR3aa: CASGLGPGRVHNEQFF
CDR3nt: TGTGCTAGTGGTTTGGGCCCAGGGAGGGTACACAATGAGCAGTTCTTC

j_gene: TRBJ2-7
v_gene: TRBV10-2
d_gene: .
CDR3aa: CASSDLGDSGYEQYF
CDR3nt: TGCGCCAGCAGCGATCTTGGGGACTCGGGATACGAGCAGTACTTC

j_gene: TRBJ2-7
v_gene: TRBV9
d_gene: TRBD2
CDR3aa: CASSAHGGWSNEQYF
CDR3nt: TGTGCCAGCAGCGCCCACGGGGGGTGGTCCAACGAGCAGTACTTC

j_gene: TRBJ2-3
v_gene: TRBV5-1
d_gene: .
CDR3aa: CASSLGGRPGTDTQYF
CDR3nt: TGCGCCAGCAGCTTGGGGGGCAGACCCGGCACAGATACGCAGTATTTT

j_gene: TRBJ2-7
v_gene: TRBV4-2
d_gene: .
CDR3aa: CASSQDDSLYEQYF
CDR3nt: TGTGCCAGCAGCCAAGACGACAGCCTCTACGAGCAGTACTTC

j_gene: TRBJ2-7
v_gene: TRBV4-2
d_gene: TRBD2
CDR3aa: CASSQADGGGATYEQYF
CDR3nt: TGTGCCAGCAGCCAAGCTGACGGGGGGGGAGCCACCTACGAGCAGTACTTC

j_gene: TRBJ2-1
v_gene: TRBV4-1
d_gene: TRBD2
CDR3aa: CASSQDGGAGGQGEQFF
CDR3nt: TGCGCCAGCAGCCAAGATGGTGGGGCGGGGGGGCAAGGTGAGCAGTTCTTC

j_gene: TRBJ1-4
v_gene: TRBV14
d_gene: .
CDR3aa: CASSQVREMENEKLFF
CDR3nt: TGTGCCAGCAGCCAAGTAAGGGAGATGGAAAATGAAAAACTGTTTTTT